Each of the 32 T cell receptor beta chains below was sequenced from the same sample in a study of T cell responses to AZD1222 COVID-19 vaccine. TCRdb's table, derived via immunoSEQ multiplex PCR, lists solely in-frame clones and lacks some. The sample consists of about 99,000 clones, 87% of them appearing once. The sequences come from peripheral blood, collected on day 0 of AZD1222 vaccination. Receptor source: an adult in good health.

The chain employs TRBV6-1 and TRBJ2-1; the D gene is possibly TRBD1 (6 bases). Deletions cut 1 base from V and 15 bases from J, with 10 bases between. This CDR3 is 11 amino acids long. Per the germline V gene, CDR1 is MNHNS and CDR2 is SASEGT. The CDR3 here is CASSEGGRGFF. The CDR3, as DNA: TGTGCCAGCAGTGAAGGGGGGCGCGGGTTCTTC.

The genes are TRBV23-1 and TRBJ2-7; D gene unclear. TRBV23-1 is classed as an ORF, of uncertain function. The CDR3 has 12 amino acids. Deletions cut 0 bases from V and 4 bases from J, with 4 bases between. Here the CDR3 reads CASSQSPYEQYV. CDR3 coding DNA: TGCGCCAGCAGTCAATCGCCGTACGAGCAGTACGTC.

This clone was seen a single time. This chain links TRBV7-2 with TRBJ1-2; TRBD1 aligns across 8 bases. The junction had 7 bases not matched to a gene; V was cut back by 5 bases and J by 8 bases. This CDR3 contains 13 residues. In germline, CDR1 is SGHTA, CDR2 FQGNSA. CDR3 in amino acids: CASSQGRTGGYTF. DNA of the CDR3: TGTGCCAGCAGCCAGGGACGGACAGGGGGCTACACCTTC.

This clone was seen a handful of times. This CDR3 is CASSNQWGVTDTQYF. Written as DNA, the CDR3 is TGTGCCAGCAGTAACCAGTGGGGGGTCACAGATACGCAGTATTTT. The chain joins TRBV6-2 or TRBV6-3 to TRBJ2-3; weak D call: TRBD2 (6 bases). The CDR3 contains 15 residues. Looked up from germline, CDR1 is MNHEY and CDR2 is SVGEGT. V lost 5 bases to trimming and J lost 2 bases, with 14 bases between them.

J is TRBJ2-7 and V is TRBV7-9, with D possibly matching TRBD2 (5 bases). The CDR3 consists of 16 residues. V lost 3 bases, J lost 3 bases, and 18 bases lay in between. Germline V lookup: CDR1 SEHNR, CDR2 FQNEAQ (reference sequence). DNA for the CDR3: TGTGCCAGCAGCTTCCTCGGAGGAGGCCCGCTCTACGAGCAGTACGTC. Protein product: CASSFLGGGPLYEQYV.

This chain links TRBV12-3 or TRBV12-4 with TRBJ1-2; the match to TRBD1 covers 8 bases. J gave up 8 bases and V 3 bases, and 5 bases lay outside the gene matches. This CDR3 spans 13 amino acids. CDR3 DNA: TGTGCCAGCAGTTTTCTACAGGGGGAAGGCTACACCTTC. Translating gives CASSFLQGEGYTF.

The J gene is TRBJ1-2, the V gene TRBV7-9, with D maybe TRBD1 (5 bases). Germline V CDR1 and CDR2: SEHNR, FQNEAQ (reference sequence). Trimming cost V 8 bases and J 4 bases, with 23 bases left between them. CDR3 length equals 16 residues. CDR3 sequence: CASGPRTRDARYGYTF. DNA of the CDR3: TGTGCCAGCGGTCCACGGACCCGGGACGCCCGCTATGGCTACACCTTC.

CDR3 loop: CASSLEHNQPQHF. The DNA for the CDR3 is TGTGCCAGCAGCTTAGAGCACAATCAGCCCCAGCATTTT. The chain uses TRBV7-2 and TRBJ1-5; D is unclear. Germline values: CDR1 SGHTA, CDR2 FQGNSA. Trimming removed 1 base at V and 3 bases at J, with 4 bases between. The CDR3 is 13 residues long.

CDR3 sequence (DNA): TGTGCCAGCAGCTTGTTACGCAATCAGCCCCAGCATTTT. It codes for CASSLLRNQPQHF. The chain couples TRBV5-8 to TRBJ1-5; D remains unclear. The CDR3 consists of 13 residues. V lost 1 base, J lost 2 bases, and 4 bases lay in between. Per the germline V gene, CDR1 is SGHTS and CDR2 is YDEGEE.

The rearrangement uses TRBV2 and TRBJ2-1, with 10 bases that match TRBD2. CDR1 and CDR2 (germline): SNHLY, FYNNEI. This CDR3 spans 15 amino acids. J was trimmed by 2 bases and V by 6 bases; bases with no gene match: 4. The CDR3 region is CASSPLAGAYNEQFF. DNA for the CDR3: TGTGCCAGCAGCCCCCTAGCGGGAGCCTACAATGAGCAGTTCTTC. The full variable domain, rest sourced from reference TRBV2 and TRBJ2-1, is EPEVTQTPSHQVTQMGQEVILRCVPISNHLYFYWYRQILGQKVEFLVSFYNNEISEKSEIFDDQFSVERPDGSNFTLKIRSTKLEDSAMYFCASSPLAGAYNEQFFGPGTRLTVL.

The chain carries TRBV6-4 and TRBJ1-1; D uncertain. The V gene lost 3 bases and the J gene lost 0 bases, with 11 bases spanning the gap. Germline loops: CDR1 MRHNA, CDR2 SNTAGT. CDR3 length: 15 residues. This CDR3 reads CASSEWEAMNTEAFF. CDR3 sequence (DNA): TGTGCCAGCAGTGAATGGGAGGCAATGAACACTGAAGCTTTCTTT.

The chain links TRBV4-3 to TRBJ1-4; 7 bases line up with TRBD1. Germline CDR1 LGHNA, CDR2 YSLEER. The trim removed 6 bases at V and 7 bases at J, leaving 5 bases unmatched. This CDR3 is built from 13 residues. The CDR3 DNA sequence: TGCGCCAGCAGTTTCGACAGGGCTGAAAAACTGTTTTTT. It yields the protein CASSFDRAEKLFF.

The V and J genes are TRBV3-1 (or the pseudogene TRBV3-2) and TRBJ1-6; TRBD1 matches 8 bases. V trimming: 4 bases; J trimming: 13 bases; junction bases outside the gene matches: 9. The CDR3 runs 14 residues. Looked up from germline, CDR1 is LGHDT and CDR2 is YNNKEL (reference sequence). The CDR3 DNA reads as TGTGCCAGCAGCCCGTCCTTACAGGGGGTCCCCCTCCACTTT. It codes for CASSPSLQGVPLHF.

The chain links TRBV11-3 to TRBJ1-1; maybe TRBD1 (5 bases). Between the trimmed V and J ends, which lost 5 bases and 3 bases, there was a span of 13 bases. The germline CDR1 and CDR2 sequences are SGHNT and YENEEA. There are 14 residues in the CDR3. The CDR3 reads CASSLRVGDTEAFF. The CDR3 nucleotides are TGTGCCAGCAGCCTCAGGGTCGGGGACACTGAAGCTTTCTTT.

This sequence joins TRBV27 and TRBJ2-2; D is undetermined. Trimming removed 6 bases from V and 1 base from J, with 3 bases in between. This CDR3 contains 12 residues. Germline CDR1 MNHEY, CDR2 SMNVEV (reference sequence). This CDR3 reads CASSGNTGELFF. The CDR3 DNA reads as TGTGCCAGCAGCGGGAACACCGGGGAGCTGTTTTTT.

This clone was seen a single time. The chain recombines TRBV7-8 with TRBJ2-7; 8 bases are shared with TRBD1. Germline loops: CDR1 SGHVS, CDR2 FQNEAQ. V gave up 4 bases and J gave up 2 bases; unmatched junction bases: 7. CDR3 length: 15 residues. CDR3 sequence (DNA): TGTGCCAGCAGCTCCATGGACAGGGTTGCCTACGAGCAGTACTTC. Its protein product is CASSSMDRVAYEQYF.

This clone was detected a few times. The CDR3 nucleotides read TGTGCCAGCAGTGAAGCGCGGCTATCTAGGTACGAGCAGTACTTC. Encoded protein: CASSEARLSRYEQYF. The chain recombines TRBV2 with TRBJ2-7; D is uncertain. Germline CDR1 and CDR2: SNHLY and FYNNEI. The CDR3 is 15 amino acids. Trimming cost V 0 bases and J 4 bases, with 13 bases left between them.

This clone was recorded a few times. The chain carries TRBV9 and TRBJ1-4, with D tentatively TRBD1 (5 bases). This CDR3 is built from 15 residues. Germline assignment: CDR1 SGDLS and CDR2 YYNGEE. The ends were cut back, 4 bases at V and 8 bases at J, with 18 bases in the middle. Here the CDR3 DNA reads TGTGCCAGCAGCTCCGGGGCAGGACCTCTAGAAAAACTGTTTTTT. As protein: CASSSGAGPLEKLFF.

Here the CDR3 reads CAAGDLREQYF. The CDR3 coding sequence is TGTGCCGCCGGGGATCTGCGCGAGCAGTACTTC. V usage is TRBV24-1 and J usage is TRBJ2-7; possible D gene TRBD2, 5 bases. Germline CDR1 is KGHDR and CDR2 is SFDVKD. The CDR3 totals 11 residues. V lost 12 bases, J lost 6 bases, and 14 bases lay in between.

The CDR3 DNA reads as TGTGCCAGCAGTTTGGGAAGGGGCACTGAAGCTTTCTTT. Residues: CASSLGRGTEAFF. The J gene is TRBJ1-1, the V gene TRBV12-3 or TRBV12-4; TRBD1 is a possible D gene (5 bases). The CDR3 has 13 residues. V dropped 3 bases and J dropped 4 bases, with 9 bases sitting between them.

The chain has TRBV9 and TRBJ1-2; D is possibly TRBD1 (5 bases). V lost 0 bases and J 3 bases, leaving 12 bases between the germline ends. The length of the CDR3 is 15 residues. Germline lookup yields CDR1 SGDLS and CDR2 YYNGEE. The CDR3 spells CASSVDTPGDYGYTF. In nucleotides, the CDR3 is TGTGCCAGCAGCGTAGACACTCCGGGGGACTATGGCTACACCTTC.

The rearrangement joins TRBV7-9 to TRBJ2-7; no clear D. The CDR3 covers 12 residues. Trimming took 10 bases from V and 3 from J, leaving 13 bases between them. Germline loops: CDR1 SEHNR, CDR2 FQNEAQ (reference sequence). The CDR3 reads CATEKDRYEQYF. The CDR3 nucleotides read TGTGCCACCGAAAAAGACCGCTACGAGCAGTACTTC.

The chain is built from TRBV9 and TRBJ1-4, with 9 bases identical to TRBD1. Germline V gives CDR1 SGDLS, CDR2 YYNGEE. V lost 3 bases, J lost 7 bases, and 7 bases stayed unmatched. The CDR3 extends over 15 amino acids. In DNA, the CDR3 is TGTGCCAGCAGCGCCGACAGGGGGAGGCGTGAAAAACTGTTTTTT. This gives the protein CASSADRGRREKLFF.

The CDR3 DNA follows: TGTGCCAGCAGCTTGGGGGCCAGGATGGGCACTGAAGCTTTCTTT. This translates into CASSLGARMGTEAFF. The chain combines TRBV5-8 with TRBJ1-1; D gene unclear. The CDR3 is 15 residues long. Germline lookup yields CDR1 SGHTS and CDR2 YDEGEE. V was trimmed by 0 bases and J by 4 bases, leaving 13 bases between them.

The CDR3 loop is CASSPVPGGGQPQHF. The CDR3 DNA reads as TGTGCCAGCAGTCCCGTGCCAGGGGGTGGTCAGCCCCAGCATTTT. The V and J genes are TRBV6-4 and TRBJ1-5; the match to TRBD1 covers 7 bases. The length of the CDR3 is 15 residues. The V segment lost 5 bases and the J segment 6 bases; nucleotides outside the gene matches: 10. Per germline, CDR1 MRHNA and CDR2 SNTAGT.

The genes are TRBV10-3 and TRBJ1-5; the D gene is possibly TRBD1 (6 bases). The CDR3 has 14 residues. Trimming left V 10 bases short and J 1 base short, with 14 bases between. In germline, CDR1 is ENHRY, CDR2 SYGVKD. DNA of the CDR3: TGTGCCACCAGGCAGGACAGCAGCAATCAGCCCCAGCATTTT. This sequence encodes CATRQDSSNQPQHF.

The chain joins TRBV7-2 to TRBJ2-5; D is ambiguous. The CDR3 length is 14 residues. Trimming took 3 bases from V and 4 from J, leaving 12 bases between them. Germline V gives CDR1 SGHTA, CDR2 FQGNSA. The CDR3 DNA reads TGTGCCAGCAGCTTCGACCGAAACCGAGAGACCCAGTACTTC. It is translated as CASSFDRNRETQYF.

The chain carries TRBV24-1 and TRBJ2-1; D is perhaps TRBD2 (6 bases). V was shortened by 1 base and J by 3 bases, with 12 bases between the two germline ends. The CDR3 spans 16 residues. The germline V gene encodes CDR1 KGHDR and CDR2 SFDVKD. CDR3 loop: CATSDLGGLNYNEQFF. The CDR3 DNA reads as TGTGCCACCAGTGATTTAGGAGGGTTGAACTACAATGAGCAGTTCTTC.

V gene TRBV7-9 combines with J gene TRBJ1-1; D unclear. Trimming took off 5 bases at V and 0 bases at J, with 13 bases between the two ends. Germline V gene lookup returns CDR1 SEHNR and CDR2 FQNEAQ (reference sequence). This CDR3 is 15 amino acids long. CDR3 region: CASSPVRSMNTEAFF. DNA for the CDR3: TGTGCCAGCAGCCCGGTTAGGAGCATGAACACTGAAGCTTTCTTT.

As for this clone: Relative to the germline gene, one junction end is altered; a read error may explain this. V and J are TRBV19 and TRBJ1-5, with D uncertain. The CDR3 spans 14 residues. Germline V gene sequence: CDR1 LNHDA, CDR2 SQIVND (reference sequence). The CDR3: CASSMGSSYQPQHF. The CDR3 DNA follows: TGTGCCAGTAGTATGGGTAGTAGCTATCAGCCCCAGCATTTT.

The chain carries TRBV19 and TRBJ1-2; maybe TRBD1 (6 bases). The V end was cut by 4 bases, the J end by 8 bases, with 8 bases between. There are 11 residues in the CDR3. The germline CDR1 and CDR2 sequences are LNHDA and SQIVND (reference sequence). CDR3 in amino acids: CASSTTGGYTF. CDR3 DNA sequence: TGTGCCAGTAGTACTACAGGGGGCTACACCTTC.

The chain has TRBV11-3 and TRBJ2-5; 7 nucleotides match TRBD1. The germline gives CDR1 SGHNT, CDR2 YENEEA. The CDR3 contains 13 residues. V dropped 4 bases and J dropped 2; count of bases not matched to a gene: 1. The CDR3 DNA sequence: TGTGCCAGCAGCTCGGGACAGCAAGAGACCCAGTACTTC. This translates into CASSSGQQETQYF.